The next 22 T cell receptor beta chains were all read from a single sample in a study of breast tumors, draining lymph nodes, adjacent tissues. The lymph nodes were axillary draining lymph nodes from breast cancer patients. TCRdb passed the multiplex PCR reads through MiXCR, listing each CDR3 protein once. The sample lists some 170,000 distinct CDR3 sequences, roughly a third seen once, with over 3.5% in the top ten. Sequencing used axillary lymph node tissue. These receptors came from a female donor with breast cancer. Some clones in this sample may be carry-over from other donors' samples.

A note on this clonotype: A read error is possible here, since a much larger clone lies one base away. The chain uses TRBV20-1 and TRBJ2-3; D call uncertain. Germline V gives CDR1 DFQATT, CDR2 SNEGSKA (reference sequence). The CDR3 contains 14 residues. CDR3 loop: CSAKEPGYTATQYF. The CDR3 coding sequence is TGCAGTGCAAAGGAGCCAGGATACACAGCTACGCAGTATTTT.

This clonotype turned up a few times. One base away lies a much larger clone, so this may be a sequencing read error. The CDR3 sequence: CASSRTSGAVSTDTQYF. DNA for the CDR3: TGTGCCAGCAGCAGAACTAGCGGGGCGGTGAGCACAGATACGCAGTATTTT. The chain links TRBV11-2 to TRBJ2-3; 10 bases agree with TRBD2. The junction had 8 bases not matched to a gene; V was cut back by 5 bases and J by 0 bases. The CDR3 has 17 residues. Per germline, CDR1 SGHAT and CDR2 FQNNGV. Supplemented by reference TRBV11-2 and TRBJ2-3, the full variable domain reads EAGVAQSPRYKIIEKRQSVAFWCNPISGHATLYWYQQILGQGPKLLIQFQNNGVVDDSQLPKDRFSAERLKGVDSTLKIQPAKLEDSAVYLCASSRTSGAVSTDTQYFGPGTRLTVL.

As for this clonotype: A much larger clone differs by one base, so this may be a read error. V gene TRBV30 combines with J gene TRBJ2-7; possible D gene TRBD1, 5 bases. Germline assignment: CDR1 GTSNPN and CDR2 SVGIG (reference sequence). The CDR3 totals 13 residues. This CDR3 is CAWSVGQVDEQCF. In DNA form, the CDR3 reads TGTGCCTGGAGTGTGGGGCAAGTTGACGAGCAGTGCTTC.

There are many counts of this clonotype. This chain joins TRBV14 and TRBJ2-1; D perhaps matches TRBD1 (5 bases). V lost 0 bases to trimming and J lost 4 bases, with 7 bases between them. Germline lookup yields CDR1 SGHDN and CDR2 FVKESK. The CDR3 runs 14 residues. This chain's CDR3 is CASSQDKGYNEQFF. In DNA form, the CDR3 reads TGTGCCAGCAGCCAAGATAAGGGGTACAATGAGCAGTTCTTC.

The chain carries TRBV7-9 and TRBJ1-1; perhaps TRBD1 as D (5 bases). The CDR3 totals 14 residues. Trimming cost V 3 bases and J 5 bases, with 13 bases left between them. Germline values: CDR1 SEHNR, CDR2 FQNEAQ (reference sequence). The CDR3 region is CASSLGWRQTEAFF. For the CDR3, the DNA is TGTGCCAGCAGCTTGGGGTGGAGACAGACTGAAGCTTTCTTT. Full variable domain (remainder filled in from reference TRBV7-9 and TRBJ1-1): DTGVSQNPRHKITKRGQNVTFRCDPISEHNRLYWYRQTLGQGPEFLTYFQNEAQLEKSRLLSDRFSAERPKGSFSTLEIQRTEQGDSAMYLCASSLGWRQTEAFFGQGTRLTVV.

This clonotype was seen many times. V and J are TRBV19 and TRBJ1-5, with D possibly being TRBD1 (6 bases). The CDR3 loop spans 17 amino acids. Trimming took off 4 bases at V and 7 bases at J, with 23 bases between the two ends. Germline-derived CDR1 and CDR2 are LNHDA and SQIVND (reference sequence). CDR3 residues: CASSTGGGGGGGQPQHF. The CDR3, as DNA: TGTGCCAGTAGTACGGGGGGGGGCGGCGGGGGAGGGCAGCCCCAGCATTTT.

This clonotype was seen at least ten times. J is TRBJ2-5 and V is TRBV9, with TRBD2 matching 7 bases. CDR3 length equals 15 residues. Trimming removed 0 bases from V and 4 bases from J; junction bases left unmatched: 6. Germline CDR1 is SGDLS and CDR2 is YYNGEE. Here the CDR3 reads CASSVGGSGGETQYF. In DNA, the CDR3 is TGTGCCAGCAGCGTAGGCGGGAGTGGTGGAGAGACCCAGTACTTC. The complete variable domain, with remaining parts taken from reference TRBV9 and TRBJ2-5, reads DSGVTQTPKHLITATGQRVTLRCSPRSGDLSVYWYQQSLDQGLQFLIQYYNGEERAKGNILERFSAQQFPDLHSELNLSSLELGDSALYFCASSVGGSGGETQYFGPGTRLLVL.

With respect to this clonotype: This sequence may be a read error, since a much larger clone differs from it by one base. This chain connects TRBV6-1 to TRBJ2-2, with TRBD1 identical over 8 bases. The germline gives CDR1 MNHNS, CDR2 SASEGT. The CDR3 is 14 residues long. This CDR3 reads CASSYRGFTGKLFF. The CDR3 nucleotides read TGTGCCAGCAGTTACAGGGGGTTCACCGGGAAGCTGTTTTTT.

This clonotype appeared many times. This rearrangement joins TRBV19 to TRBJ2-1; D gene uncertain. Germline V lookup: CDR1 LNHDA, CDR2 SQIVND (reference sequence). V was clipped by 10 bases and J by 4 bases, with 20 bases between them. The CDR3 consists of 15 residues. The CDR3 nucleotides are TGTGCCAATCACCGGACCCGAGAAAAGTACAATGAGCAGTTCTTC. Translation gives CANHRTREKYNEQFF.

This clonotype was detected ten times or more. This chain uses TRBV20-1 with TRBJ1-4, with D possibly TRBD1 on 5 matching bases. Germline V gene lookup returns CDR1 DFQATT and CDR2 SNEGSKA (reference sequence). The CDR3 has 14 residues. V was clipped by 1 base and J by 1 base, with 7 bases between them. CDR3 sequence (DNA): TGCAGTGCTAGAGGGGGGGGAACTAATGAAAAACTGTTTTTT. Protein: CSARGGGTNEKLFF.

About this clonotype itself: One end of the junction does not line up with germline, which may come from a read error. The rearrangement uses TRBV4-3 and TRBJ2-7, with a tentative D call TRBD2 (6 bases). The CDR3 covers 16 residues. CDR1 and CDR2 from the germline V gene are LGHNA and YSLEER. The CDR3 nucleotides are TGCGCCAGCGGCCAAGATCGACCTAGCGACTCCTACGAGCAGTACTTC. Translation gives CASGQDRPSDSYEQYF.

This clonotype was picked up many times. This chain joins TRBV5-1 and TRBJ2-2; 11 bases align to TRBD1. This CDR3 comprises 15 residues. The V gene's germline CDR1 is SGHRS and CDR2 YFSETQ. The trim removed 4 bases at V and 5 bases at J, leaving 4 bases unmatched. CDR3 sequence (DNA): TGCGCCAGCAGCCCCGGGACAGGGGGAACCGGGGAGCTGTTTTTT. Protein product: CASSPGTGGTGELFF.

This clonotype was detected a few times. J is TRBJ1-1 and V is TRBV6-6; 7 bases are shared with TRBD1. CDR1 and CDR2 from the germline V gene are MNHNY and SVGAGI (reference sequence). The CDR3 covers 17 residues. V was clipped by 5 bases and J by 1 base; unmatched bases: 13. The DNA of the CDR3 is TGTGCCAGCAGTGATAGATCGCCGGGACAGCCGAACACTGAAGCTTTCTTT. Encoded protein: CASSDRSPGQPNTEAFF.

The chain joins TRBV10-1 to TRBJ2-3; a possible D gene is TRBD1 (6 bases). The CDR3 has 15 residues. Trimming shortened V by 4 bases and J by 7 bases, and 18 bases separated the two germline ends. CDR1 and CDR2 from the germline V gene are WNHNN and SYGVQD (reference sequence). CDR3 DNA: TGCGCCAGCAGTGCCGACCCCACAGGGCTGAATACGCAGTATTTT. Its translation is CASSADPTGLNTQYF.

On this clonotype itself: Being one base from a much bigger clone, this may be a read error. The rearrangement links TRBV5-6 to TRBJ2-1, with 8 nucleotides matching TRBD1. Germline V gives CDR1 SGHDT, CDR2 YYEEEE. V lost 5 bases to trimming and J lost 7 bases; unmatched junction nucleotides: 8. The CDR3 spans 14 residues. CDR3 DNA: TGTGCCAGCAGAAGGGACAGGACTTTGAATGAGCAGTTCTTC. Translation: CASRRDRTLNEQFF.

To note about this clonotype: It may be a read error: a sequence one base away is much more abundant. The chain is built from TRBV6-6 and TRBJ2-3; TRBD1 aligns across 8 bases. Germline assignment: CDR1 MNHNY and CDR2 SVGAGI (reference sequence). The CDR3 runs 16 residues. The CDR3 DNA follows: TGTGCCAGCAGTCACTCGACAGGGGTAGTTACAGATGCGCAGTATTTT. Protein sequence: CASSHSTGVVTDAQYF.

On this clonotype: Since a much larger clone is just one base distant, this may be a read error. The chain carries TRBV6-6 and TRBJ2-1; possible D gene TRBD1, 6 bases. The length of the CDR3 is 15 residues. The germline CDR1 and CDR2 sequences are MNHNY and SVGAGI (reference sequence). In DNA, the CDR3 is TGTGCCAGCAGCCTAACAGGGAACACCTACAATGAGCAGCTCTTC. This sequence encodes CASSLTGNTYNEQLF.

Comments on this clonotype: The limits of the CDR3 on the DNA are not certain, so only TCRdb's listed CDR3 is given. V is TRBV7-9 and J is TRBJ2-1; TRBD2, as called in the table, went unchecked against the DNA. CDR1 is SEHNR, CDR2 FQNEAQ, per germline (reference sequence). The CDR3 contains 22 residues when both ends are counted. CDR3 in amino acids: CASSFYICSASYGGGSYNEQFF.

The rearrangement uses TRBV19 and TRBJ2-3; TRBD2 matches at 9 bases. J was trimmed by 4 bases and V by 7 bases; bases with no gene match: 6. This CDR3 comprises 14 residues. The germline gives CDR1 LNHDA, CDR2 SQIVND (reference sequence). The CDR3 is CASKPAGGPDTQYF. The CDR3 coding sequence is TGTGCCAGTAAGCCAGCGGGAGGCCCAGATACGCAGTATTTT.

The V and J genes are TRBV6-6 and TRBJ2-3; tentative D call: TRBD2 (6 bases). The length of the CDR3 is 16 residues. Trimming removed 3 bases from V and 11 bases from J, with 24 bases in between. Germline CDR1 is MNHNY and CDR2 is SVGAGI (reference sequence). The CDR3 sequence is CASSYFSGGRHNEQYF. The CDR3 DNA reads as TGTGCCAGCAGTTATTTCTCCGGAGGGAGGCACAATGAGCAGTATTTT.

In regard to this clonotype: At one of its ends the junction is not consistent with the germline gene, which may arise from a read error. The gene calls are TRBV3-1 and TRBJ1-3, with TRBD1 matching 11 bases. The germline V gene has CDR1 LGHDT and CDR2 YNNKEL (reference sequence). The CDR3 is 15 amino acids. The CDR3 DNA sequence: TGCGCCAGCAGCCAAGGGACAGGGGGAAGAAACACCCTATATTTT. It translates to CASSQGTGGRNTLYF.

This clonotype was detected ten times or more. This could be a read error, since a much larger clone is one nucleotide away. The chain joins TRBV20-1 to TRBJ1-5; D is possibly TRBD1 (5 bases). The CDR3 covers 14 residues. The ends were cut back, 7 bases at V and 9 bases at J, with 22 bases in the middle. The germline gives CDR1 DFQATT, CDR2 SNEGSKA (reference sequence). CDR3 sequence (DNA): TGCAGTGGAGCGGGCAGGGCGCCCGATCCGCCCCAGCATTTT. It specifies CSGAGRAPDPPQHF.